These 13 T cell receptor beta chains share one sample of origin, sequenced in a study of spatial heterogeneity in lung cancer. Documented time point: sample taken at primary tumor resection. From the 5' RACE reads, TCRdb called clonotypes with MiXCR, one entry per CDR3 protein. The sample has approximately 24,000 distinct CDR3 sequences; around 5.1% are singletons. This specimen consisted of PBMCs, obtained at surgery. The receptors shown here come from a male donor with early-stage non-small cell lung cancer.

This clonotype was picked up a small number of times. The rearrangement uses TRBV6-6 and TRBJ1-1; D gene uncertain. Trimming took 7 bases from V and 5 from J, leaving 8 bases between them. The length of the CDR3 is 11 residues. CDR1 and CDR2 from the germline V gene are MNHNY and SVGAGI (reference sequence). DNA of the CDR3: TGTGCCAGCAAGCGGGGTACTGAAGCTTTCTTT. It specifies CASKRGTEAFF.

This clonotype was counted at least ten times. The chain joins TRBV20-1 to TRBJ2-3; D possibly uses TRBD1 or TRBD2 (6 bases each). Trimming took 6 bases from V and 2 from J, leaving 18 bases between them. CDR1 and CDR2 (germline): DFQATT, SNEGSKA (reference sequence). The CDR3 has 15 amino acids. CDR3: CSAVGGGDNTDTQYF. The DNA for the CDR3 is TGCAGTGCCGTAGGAGGGGGAGACAACACAGATACGCAGTATTTT.

This clonotype was picked up many times. The J gene is TRBJ2-4, the V gene TRBV12-3 or TRBV12-4; the D gene could be TRBD1 or TRBD2 (5 bases each). The CDR3 spans 14 residues. V dropped 6 bases and J dropped 4 bases, with 13 bases sitting between them. The CDR3 DNA reads as TGTGCCAGCAGCCCGAGGGACGGTAAAAACATTCAGTACTTC. This codes for CASSPRDGKNIQYF.

This clonotype was detected many times. The chain carries TRBV28 and TRBJ2-5, with D possibly being TRBD2 (5 bases). CDR1 is MDHEN and CDR2 is SYDVKM in the germline V gene. This CDR3 contains 13 residues. V shed 6 bases and J shed 7 bases, with 15 bases lying between them. The CDR3 DNA is TGTGCCAGCAGGGGTGAGGGTTTAGGGACCCAGTACTTC. Protein: CASRGEGLGTQYF. Filled out from reference TRBV28 and TRBJ2-5, the complete variable domain reads DVKVTQSSRYLVKRTGEKVFLECVQDMDHENMFWYRQDPGLGLRLIYFSYDVKMKEKGDIPEGYSVSREKKERFSLILESASTNQTSMYLCASRGEGLGTQYFGPGTRLLVL.

This clonotype was recorded at least ten times. At one of its ends the junction is not consistent with the germline gene, which may arise from a read error. The CDR3, as DNA: TGCACCAGCAGGCCGACAGCTAATAATTCACCCCTCCACTTT. This gives the protein CTSRPTANNSPLHF. The rearrangement links TRBV27 to TRBJ1-6; D possibly corresponds to TRBD1 (5 bases). Germline-derived CDR1 and CDR2 are MNHEY and SMNVEV (reference sequence). The CDR3 runs to 14 residues.

This rearrangement joins TRBV6-5 to TRBJ1-5; 7 nucleotides line up with TRBD1. Germline V CDR1 and CDR2: MNHEY, SVGAGI. J was trimmed by 6 bases and V by 0 bases; bases with no gene match: 5. This CDR3 contains 15 residues. The CDR3 here is CASSYSGQGGQPQHF. The CDR3 nucleotides read TGTGCCAGCAGTTACTCGGGTCAGGGGGGTCAGCCCCAGCATTTT.

Judged by abundance, this clonotype is medium-sized. The V call is TRBV7-9, the J call TRBJ2-3; TRBD1 might be the D (5 bases). Deletions cut 5 bases from V and 6 bases from J, with 9 bases between. This CDR3 contains 12 residues. Germline V gives CDR1 SEHNR, CDR2 FQNEAQ (reference sequence). In DNA, the CDR3 is TGTGCCAGCAGCACACCAGGGGATACGCAGTATTTT. It specifies CASSTPGDTQYF.

This clonotype was observed at least ten times. The chain is built from TRBV6-1 and TRBJ1-1; 8 bases map to TRBD1. Trimming at V came to 4 bases and at J to 6 bases, leaving 7 bases not matched to a gene. The germline V gene has CDR1 MNHNS and CDR2 SASEGT. The length of the CDR3 is 14 residues. CDR3 nucleotide sequence: TGTGCCAGCAGTGTGGACAGGGTGGCCGCTGAAGCTTTCTTT. Protein sequence: CASSVDRVAAEAFF.

This clonotype has a count of ten or more. V and J are TRBV7-2 and TRBJ2-2, with D unclear. This CDR3 spans 14 amino acids. The V and J ends lost 1 base and 2 bases respectively, with 5 bases between them. The germline gives CDR1 SGHTA, CDR2 FQGNSA. CDR3 residues: CASSLDYNTGELFF. Written as DNA, the CDR3 is TGTGCCAGCAGCTTAGATTATAACACCGGGGAGCTGTTTTTT.

This clonotype was observed at least ten times. The chain combines TRBV4-1 with TRBJ1-5; tentatively, D is TRBD1 (6 bases). Between the trimmed V and J ends, which lost 0 bases and 4 bases, there was a span of 10 bases. The CDR3 is 15 amino acids. Germline CDR1 MGHRA, CDR2 YSYEKL. This chain's CDR3 is CASSQEGTKNQPQHF. Here the CDR3 DNA reads TGCGCCAGCAGCCAAGAAGGGACAAAGAATCAGCCCCAGCATTTT.

V gene TRBV5-5 combines with J gene TRBJ2-3, with 10 bases aligning to TRBD2. CDR3 length: 14 amino acids. Germline V gene lookup returns CDR1 SGHKS and CDR2 YYEKEE (reference sequence). Trimming took 3 bases from V and 9 from J; bases not matched to a gene: 7. The DNA of the CDR3 is TGTGCCAGCAGCTCCACTAGCGGGGTGGGAACGCAGTATTTT. Amino acid sequence: CASSSTSGVGTQYF.

This clonotype is judged medium-sized. The rearrangement links TRBV2 to TRBJ1-5; D remains unclear. Trimming stripped 5 bases from V and 3 bases from J, with 8 bases between. CDR1 is SNHLY and CDR2 is FYNNEI in the germline V gene. The CDR3 is 13 residues long. The CDR3 nucleotides read TGTGCCAGCAGTTGGACGGTCAATCAGCCCCAGCATTTT. Translation: CASSWTVNQPQHF.

By share, this clonotype counts as medium-sized (0.01 to 0.1%). The chain uses TRBV5-1 and TRBJ2-5; 10 bases agree with TRBD2. In germline, CDR1 is SGHRS, CDR2 YFSETQ. Trimming removed 0 bases from V and 4 bases from J; junction bases left unmatched: 6. The CDR3 totals 16 residues. In DNA form, the CDR3 reads TGCGCCAGCAGCTTGGGGTCTAGCGGGAGACGAGAGACCCAGTACTTC. Its protein is CASSLGSSGRRETQYF.